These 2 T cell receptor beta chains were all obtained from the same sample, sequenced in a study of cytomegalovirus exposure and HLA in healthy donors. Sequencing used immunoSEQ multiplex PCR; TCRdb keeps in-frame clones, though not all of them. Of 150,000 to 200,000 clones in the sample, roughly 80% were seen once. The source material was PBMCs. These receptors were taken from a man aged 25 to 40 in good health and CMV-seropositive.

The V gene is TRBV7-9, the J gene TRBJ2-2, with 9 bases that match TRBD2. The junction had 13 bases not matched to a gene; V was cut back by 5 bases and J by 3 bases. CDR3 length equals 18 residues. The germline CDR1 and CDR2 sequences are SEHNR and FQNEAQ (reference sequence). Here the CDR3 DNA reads TGTGCCAGCAGCCCACGGAGGTCTAGCGGGGCTTACACCGGGGAGCTGTTTTTT. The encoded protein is CASSPRRSSGAYTGELFF.

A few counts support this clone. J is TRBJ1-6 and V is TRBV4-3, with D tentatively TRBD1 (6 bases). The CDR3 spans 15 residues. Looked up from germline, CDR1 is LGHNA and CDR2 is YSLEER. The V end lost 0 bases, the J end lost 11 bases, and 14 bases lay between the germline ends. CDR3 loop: CASSQDEQGRTPLHF. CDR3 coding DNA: TGCGCCAGCAGCCAAGATGAACAGGGAAGGACACCCCTCCACTTT.